This T cell receptor beta chain was recovered during a study of identical twins. Study-wide points: Excess twin sharing in beta out-of-frame sequences was weaker. A partial confounding effect on zero-insertion analyses could come from invariant MAIT and iNKT cells.

TCRdb passed the 5' RACE reads through MiXCR, listing each CDR3 protein once. The data show 540,000 or so distinct CDR3 sequences, more than 20% seen once. The V and J ends lost 5 bases and 0 bases respectively, with 19 bases between them. The CDR3 runs 18 residues. Germline assignment: CDR1 SGHAT and CDR2 FQDESV (reference sequence). Healthy Caucasians made up all donors. Turning to this clonotype: The antigen is undetermined.

The same data also contributed to another study, on yellow fever vaccine responses in identical twins.

This TCR was recovered from a woman between 18 and 29 years old in good health. The chain carries TRBV11-1 and TRBJ1-4; TRBD1 might be the D (6 bases). Sequencing was carried out using CD4+ T cells sorted from blood. CDR3 nucleotide sequence: TGTGCCAGCAGCCTGGACAGAGGGGTGCAAGCAACTAATGAAAAACTGTTTTTT. Amino acids: CASSLDRGVQATNEKLFF.